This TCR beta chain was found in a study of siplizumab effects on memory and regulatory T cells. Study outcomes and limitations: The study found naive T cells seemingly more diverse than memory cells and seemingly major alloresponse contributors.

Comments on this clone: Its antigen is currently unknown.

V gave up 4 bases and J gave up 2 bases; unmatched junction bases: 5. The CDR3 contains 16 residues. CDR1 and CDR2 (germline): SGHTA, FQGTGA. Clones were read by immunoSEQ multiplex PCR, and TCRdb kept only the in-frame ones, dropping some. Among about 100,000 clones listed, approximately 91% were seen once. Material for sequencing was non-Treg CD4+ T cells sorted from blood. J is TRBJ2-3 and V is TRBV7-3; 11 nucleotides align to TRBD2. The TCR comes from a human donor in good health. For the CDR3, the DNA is TGTGCCAGCAGCTCCAGACTAGCGGGGTACACAGATACGCAGTATTTT. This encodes CASSSRLAGYTDTQYF.